This T cell receptor (beta chain) was identified during a study of CD8+ T cells in alopecia areata (dated by TCRdb to between 2018 and 2020). The study in broad terms: The treated patients, all with moderate-to-severe alopecia areata, were enrolled in an open-label pilot trial of oral tofacitinib given at 5 to 10 mg twice daily. Tofacitinib was given for 6 to 18 months, followed by 6 months of follow-up off drug to assess delayed response and recurrence. Disease severity in treated patients was measured with the SALT score, which quantifies the percentage of affected scalp surface area. The study used high-throughput TCRbeta sequencing to examine T cell clonal expansion in alopecia areata, in both the C3H/HeJ mouse model and human patients. In humans, TCRbeta sequencing was performed on scalp tissue and on sorted CD4+ and CD8+ peripheral blood T cells from healthy controls and from patients with patchy or totalis/universalis alopecia areata. Biopsies were taken from tofacitinib-treated patients at baseline and at 4 and 24 weeks of treatment, and a later scalp biopsy was taken in several of the tofacitinib-treated patients. Scalp clonality was compared among normal scalp (n=4), patchy alopecia areata scalp (n=8), and alopecia totalis/universalis scalp (n=8). RNA was obtained with the PAXgene miRNA kit for fixed scalp, the miRNeasy kit for PBMCs, and the RNeasy kit for mouse skin. immunoSEQ multiplex PCR using 35 Vbeta forward primers and 13 Jbeta reverse primers was used to amplify TCRbeta CDR3 regions.

Turning to this clone: Its antigen has not been determined. No much larger clone is present one base from it, and per-base qualities are unavailable.

According to the study, the label for this sample's time point signals: less than 30 weeks on oral tofacitinib. The sample's treatment or condition label is to be understood as: oral pan-JAK inhibitor, 5-10 mg twice daily. Lesional scalp punch biopsies and peripheral blood were collected from alopecia areata patients. PBMCs were separated by density centrifugation and stained for CD3, CD4 and CD8, after which CD4+ and CD8+ T cells were sorted on a FACSAria. Summary of the overall study and its limitations: Tofacitinib significantly decreased scalp clonality and the number of expanded CD8+ clones among the top 100 scalp clones. Compared with normal scalp, lesional scalp, particularly in alopecia totalis/universalis, had higher clonality and more expanded CD8+ clones, which suggests antigenic drive. Because the treated cohort was small and had just a single nonresponder, larger studies are needed to establish links between baseline CD8+ expansion and response. During tofacitinib treatment, many expanded lesional clones stuck around in both scalp and blood, and this persistence may partly explain why relapse happens after treatment is stopped. Scalp TCR repertoire analysis is complicated because resident alphabeta T cells in normal human skin are also sequenced, whereas mouse skin is dominated by gammadelta T cells. TCR sequences shared between patients were less clear than in mice, possibly partly because of HLA diversity in the patient population.

The germline V gene encodes CDR1 SGHRS and CDR2 YFSETQ. V is clipped by 4 bases and J by 0 bases, and the sequence between their germline boundaries is 10 bases long. Its CDR3 holds 15 amino acids, cysteine through phenylalanine. Just CDR3 DNA is preserved here, 45 bases in frame from base 1. Library method: the immunoSEQ multiplex PCR assay. RNA was extracted from all samples and reverse transcribed into cDNA, which served as template for TCR sequencing. SuperScript III was used for first-strand cDNA synthesis, primed with a 2:1 mix of oligo-dT and random hexamers. Amplification bias was assessed with a synthetic immune receptor repertoire, and residual bias was removed computationally. As for the original processing: Raw reads were preprocessed to remove errors, and CDR3 was defined according to IMGT conventions as the region from the conserved cysteine to phenylalanine. Clonality was computed by normalizing Shannon entropy by log2 of the number of productive unique TCRs and subtracting the result from 1. Scalp TCRbeta sequences were cross-referenced with sorted blood CD4 and CD8 repertoires so that the CD4 or CD8 identity of scalp clones could be inferred. In TCRdb, the immuneACCESS table is reduced to in-frame sequences with V and J assigned. These tables do not hold every clone; where another copy was compared, an unresolved V gene accounts for under half, and the others remain unexplained. V and J calls and clone size come straight from that table; D and trimming were deduced from the DNA. The sample table shows about 180,000 clones, and about 53% are seen once. Together, the top ten hold 11% of the sample.

Recombination linked TRBV5-1 to TRBJ2-2, with no confident D gene call. Source: CD8+ T cells sorted from blood, taken at week 24, from a patient treated with tofacitinib. This receptor was taken from a human donor with alopecia areata. The CDR3 protein sequence reads: CASSLTTSNTGELFF. The nucleotide sequence is TGCGCCAGCAGCCTGACGACTTCGAACACCGGGGAGCTGTTTTTT.